This entry lists 5 T cell receptor beta chains sequenced from one sample in a study of metastatic and nonmetastatic thyroid tumors (dated by TCRdb to the early 2020s). None of the patients had been given any treatment before thyroid surgery. Library creation used PCR. Sequencing relied on an Illumina HiSeq 4000. In TCRdb, the public reads were trimmed at Q25 with fastp and aligned with MiXCR, with productive beta chains retained. This sample gives approximately 35,000 clones in total; 11% of them show up just once. About a sixth of the sample lies in the top ten. Sequenced: blood. These TCRs come from a female donor with papillary thyroid cancer or a benign thyroid nodule (not recorded which). Some clones in this sample may be carry-over from other donors' samples.

Judged by abundance, this clone is medium-sized. This chain joins TRBV12-3 or TRBV12-4 and TRBJ1-6; D is undetermined. CDR3 size: 12 residues. Trimming took off 6 bases at V and 7 bases at J, with 7 bases between the two ends. In nucleotides, the CDR3 is TGTGCCAGCAGCCGTCCAAATTCACCCCTCCACTTT. Residues: CASSRPNSPLHF.

This clone has a count of ten or more. The CDR3 reads CAGSGGSSYEQYF. The CDR3 bases are TGTGCCGGGAGCGGGGGGAGCTCCTACGAGCAGTACTTC. This chain links TRBV6-1 with TRBJ2-7, with 9 bases aligning to TRBD2. This CDR3 comprises 13 residues. Germline values: CDR1 MNHNS, CDR2 SASEGT. J gave up 0 bases and V 11 bases, and 5 bases lay outside the gene matches.

This clone turned up a few times. A read error is possible here, since a much larger clone lies one base away. The V call is TRBV10-2, the J call TRBJ2-5; the D is unclear. This CDR3 is 11 amino acids long. V lost 8 bases to trimming and J lost 5 bases, with 9 bases between them. Germline-derived CDR1 and CDR2 are WSHSY and SAAADI. The chain's CDR3 is CASARAETQYF. The CDR3 DNA sequence: TGCGCCAGCGCCCGGGCTGAGACCCAGTACTTC.

This clone has more than one count but fewer than ten. This could be a read error, since a much larger clone is one nucleotide away. The same CDR3 also results from other DNA sequences found in this sample. The chain combines TRBV20-1 with TRBJ1-1; D is ambiguous. Germline V gene lookup returns CDR1 DFQATT and CDR2 SNEGSKA (reference sequence). The CDR3 sequence is 14 residues long. CDR3 in amino acids: CSAIKGGGNTEAFF. The CDR3 nucleotides are TGCAGCGCAATTAAAGGCGGCGGGAACACTGAAGCTTTCTTT.

This clone has a count of ten or more. This chain joins TRBV6-2 or TRBV6-3 and TRBJ1-1; TRBD1 matches 11 bases. The V gene's germline CDR1 is MNHEY and CDR2 SVGEGT. V lost 4 bases to trimming and J lost 0 bases; unmatched junction nucleotides: 13. The CDR3 length is 19 residues. CDR3: CASSSVRRTGGLMNTEAFF. The CDR3 nucleotides read TGTGCCAGCAGTTCGGTTCGTCGGACAGGGGGCCTCATGAACACTGAAGCTTTCTTT.